The 14 T cell receptor beta chains below were found in one sample sequenced in a study of T cell repertoires in cytomegalovirus infection. One entry per CDR3 protein, called by TCRdb with MiXCR from the reads. The data contain 480,000 or so distinct CDR3 sequences, 11% of them singletons. The sample taken for sequencing was PBMCs. These receptors were taken from a human donor in good health (CMV status not recorded). Some clones in this sample may be carry-over from other donors' samples.

V usage is TRBV7-6 and J usage is TRBJ1-1; no clear D. CDR1 and CDR2 (germline): SGHVS, FNYEAQ. The V end lost 2 bases, the J end lost 6 bases, and 10 bases lay between the germline ends. The CDR3 sequence is 13 residues long. CDR3 sequence: CASSLNAGSEAFF. The CDR3 DNA sequence: TGTGCCAGCAGCTTAAATGCGGGATCTGAAGCTTTCTTT.

This clonotype has only a few counts. One junction end does not reproduce the germline sequence, and a read error may be involved. The chain uses TRBV7-3 and TRBJ2-6; maybe TRBD1 (5 bases). The CDR3 totals 18 residues. Germline-derived CDR1 and CDR2 are SGHTA and FQGTGA. CDR3 amino acids: CASSLNGRAGSGTNVLTF. CDR3 DNA sequence: TGTGCCAGCAGCTTAAATGGCAGGGCTGGCTCTGGGACCAACGTCCTGACTTTC.

This clonotype was detected ten times or more. V gene TRBV20-1 combines with J gene TRBJ2-7, with 7 bases identical to TRBD2. Germline V CDR1 and CDR2: DFQATT, SNEGSKA (reference sequence). The CDR3 runs 13 residues. CDR3 sequence: CSACGRERDEQYF. The CDR3 nucleotides are TGCAGCGCCTGTGGGAGGGAGAGAGACGAGCAGTACTTC.

This clonotype was recorded at least ten times. This chain uses TRBV12-3 or TRBV12-4 with TRBJ2-1; 8 nucleotides agree with TRBD2. V was pared by 7 bases and J by 5 bases, with 16 bases of the junction left unmatched. The CDR3 covers 17 residues. For the CDR3, the DNA is TGTGCCAGCATTATGACTAGTGCGGGAGGTTTACACAATGAGCAGTTCTTC. Its protein product is CASIMTSAGGLHNEQFF.

For this clonotype: This could be a read error, since a much larger clone is one nucleotide away. V usage is TRBV29-1 and J usage is TRBJ2-7, with D possibly matching TRBD1 (5 bases). This CDR3 spans 13 amino acids. V lost 7 bases, J lost 2 bases, and 15 bases lay in between. Germline CDR1 SQVTM, CDR2 ANQGSEA. CDR3 nucleotides: TGCAGCGATGATAGTGTAGGGGCCTACGAGCAGTACTTC. It is translated as CSDDSVGAYEQYF.

Many counts were recorded for this clonotype. The gene calls are TRBV3-1 and TRBJ1-1, with D possibly matching TRBD1 (6 bases). V was trimmed by 5 bases and J by 8 bases, leaving 9 bases between them. The CDR3 is 11 residues long. Germline V gives CDR1 LGHDT, CDR2 YNNKEL (reference sequence). CDR3: CASSATGEAFF. CDR3 bases: TGTGCCAGCAGCGCAACAGGGGAAGCTTTCTTT.

The chain is built from TRBV20-1 and TRBJ2-5; 8 bases fit TRBD2. Unmatched junction bases numbered 12, after V lost 4 bases and J lost 5 bases. CDR1 and CDR2 from the germline V gene are DFQATT and SNEGSKA (reference sequence). The CDR3 is made up of 15 amino acids. This CDR3 is CSATPLTGGQETQYF. The CDR3 DNA follows: TGCAGTGCTACACCCTTGACGGGAGGGCAGGAGACCCAGTACTTC.

This clonotype has ten or more counts. The V gene is TRBV10-3, the J gene TRBJ2-1; 10 nucleotides line up with TRBD2. This CDR3 is 16 amino acids long. Germline V lookup: CDR1 ENHRY, CDR2 SYGVKD. The trim removed 11 bases at V and 1 base at J, leaving 11 bases unmatched. The CDR3 is CASILGTSVSYNEQFF. CDR3 DNA sequence: TGTGCCTCAATTCTCGGGACTAGCGTATCCTACAATGAGCAGTTCTTC.

This clonotype showed up many times. The J gene is TRBJ2-1, the V gene TRBV12-3 or TRBV12-4; 12 nucleotides match TRBD2. This CDR3 is built from 24 residues. With V trimmed by 5 bases and J by 0 bases, 26 bases remained unmatched. CDR3 loop: CASSALMGRSGLAGSASSYNEQFF. In DNA, the CDR3 is TGTGCCAGCAGTGCCCTGATGGGAAGATCGGGACTAGCGGGTTCAGCTAGCTCCTACAATGAGCAGTTCTTC.

This clonotype came up many times. This chain connects TRBV7-3 to TRBJ2-2, with 7 bases fitting TRBD2. This CDR3 is 16 amino acids long. The germline gives CDR1 SGHTA, CDR2 FQGTGA. Trimming removed 1 base from V and 6 bases from J; junction bases left unmatched: 8. The CDR3 loop is CASSLRASGGAGELFF. The CDR3 nucleotides read TGTGCCAGCAGCTTAAGGGCTAGCGGAGGAGCCGGGGAGCTGTTTTTT.

This clonotype was seen only a few times. The chain recombines TRBV18 with TRBJ2-2; unclear D gene. Germline V gene sequence: CDR1 KGHSH, CDR2 LQKENI. The CDR3 runs 16 residues. Trimming shortened V by 3 bases and J by 5 bases, and 16 bases separated the two germline ends. CDR3 protein: CASSPPSLGWTGELFF. The CDR3 bases are TGTGCCAGCTCACCGCCATCCCTGGGGTGGACCGGGGAGCTGTTTTTT.

The chain employs TRBV20-1 and TRBJ2-4; no reliable D call. CDR3 length: 14 amino acids. Trimming took off 6 bases at V and 0 bases at J, with 12 bases between the two ends. Per the germline V gene, CDR1 is DFQATT and CDR2 is SNEGSKA (reference sequence). The CDR3: CSAALSIAKNIQYF. The CDR3 bases are TGCAGTGCCGCTCTAAGCATAGCCAAAAACATTCAGTACTTC.

This clonotype came up a few times. This chain uses TRBV24-1 with TRBJ2-5; 9 bases map to TRBD2. This CDR3 spans 16 amino acids. Trimming removed 9 bases from V and 3 bases from J; junction bases left unmatched: 13. Germline CDR1 and CDR2: KGHDR and SFDVKD. In DNA form, the CDR3 reads TGTGCCACCGCGGGAGGGCGAGCCCGTGGAGAAGAGACCCAGTACTTC. It translates to CATAGGRARGEETQYF.

This clonotype was counted many times. The rearrangement uses TRBV20-1 and TRBJ1-1; 10 nucleotides match TRBD1. The CDR3 loop spans 14 amino acids. V lost 4 bases, J lost 5 bases, and 7 bases stayed unmatched. The V gene's germline CDR1 is DFQATT and CDR2 SNEGSKA (reference sequence). CDR3 sequence reads: CSAKLTGGRTEAFF. The CDR3 DNA sequence: TGCAGTGCTAAATTGACAGGGGGCAGGACTGAAGCTTTCTTT.